This T cell receptor (beta chain) was sequenced in a study of radiotherapy plus CTLA-4 blockade in lung cancer. Overall study findings and caveats: TCR clones originating in tumors grew in number in blood after radiotherapy plus ipilimumab.

Trimming at V came to 8 bases and at J to 2 bases, leaving 3 bases not matched to a gene. The CDR3 runs to 13 residues. Germline CDR1 SNHLY, CDR2 FYNNEI. Focal radiation with ipilimumab CTLA-4 blockade was given to patients with chemo-refractory metastatic non-small-cell lung cancer. As concerns this clone: Antigen specificity is unknown.

Repertoires were generated with immunoSEQ multiplex PCR, while TCRdb's copy carries only in-frame clones and drops some. The sample lists about 98,000 clones, 80% to 85% occurring once. Material: peripheral blood, obtained from a patient treated with radiotherapy plus ipilimumab. The J gene is TRBJ2-7, the V gene TRBV2, with TRBD1 identical over 10 bases. The receptor comes from a human donor with non-small cell lung cancer who had a partial response to radiotherapy plus ipilimumab. CDR3 nucleotide sequence: TGTGCCAGCGGGACAGGGGTGACCTACGAGCAGTACTTC. Translation: CASGTGVTYEQYF.